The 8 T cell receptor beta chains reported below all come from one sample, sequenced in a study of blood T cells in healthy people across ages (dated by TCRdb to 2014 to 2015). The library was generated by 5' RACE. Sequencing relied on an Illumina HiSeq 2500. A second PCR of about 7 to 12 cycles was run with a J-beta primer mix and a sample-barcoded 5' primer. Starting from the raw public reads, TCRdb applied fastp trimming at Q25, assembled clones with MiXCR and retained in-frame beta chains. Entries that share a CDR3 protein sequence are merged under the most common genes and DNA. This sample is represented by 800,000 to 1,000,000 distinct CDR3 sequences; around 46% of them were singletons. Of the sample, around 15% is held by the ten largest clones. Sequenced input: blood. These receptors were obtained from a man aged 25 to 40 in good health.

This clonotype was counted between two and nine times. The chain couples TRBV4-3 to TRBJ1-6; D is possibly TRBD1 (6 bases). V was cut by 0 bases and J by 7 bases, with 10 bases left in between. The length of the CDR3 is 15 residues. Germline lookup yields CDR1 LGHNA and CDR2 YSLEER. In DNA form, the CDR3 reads TGCGCCAGCAGCCAAGATACACAGGGAAATTCACCCCTCCACTTT. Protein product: CASSQDTQGNSPLHF.

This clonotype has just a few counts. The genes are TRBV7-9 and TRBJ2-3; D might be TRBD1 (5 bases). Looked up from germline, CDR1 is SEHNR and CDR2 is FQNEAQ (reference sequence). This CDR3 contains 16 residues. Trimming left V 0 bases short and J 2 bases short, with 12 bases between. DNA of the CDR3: TGTGCCAGCAGCTTAGCAACGGACACTTACACAGATACGCAGTATTTT. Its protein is CASSLATDTYTDTQYF.

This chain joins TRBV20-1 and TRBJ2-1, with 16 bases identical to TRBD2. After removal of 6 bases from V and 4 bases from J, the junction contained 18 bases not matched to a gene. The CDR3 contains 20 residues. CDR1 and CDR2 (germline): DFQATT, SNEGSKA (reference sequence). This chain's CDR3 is CSALPLSGTSGGAMYNEQFF. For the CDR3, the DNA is TGCAGTGCGTTACCCCTCTCCGGGACTAGCGGGGGGGCTATGTACAATGAGCAGTTCTTC.

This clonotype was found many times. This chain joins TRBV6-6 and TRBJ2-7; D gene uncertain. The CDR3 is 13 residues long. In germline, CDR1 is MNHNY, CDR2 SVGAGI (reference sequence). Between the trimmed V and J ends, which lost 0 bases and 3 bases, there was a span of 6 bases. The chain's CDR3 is CASSYSTDYEQYF. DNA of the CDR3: TGTGCCAGCAGTTACTCGACGGACTACGAGCAGTACTTC.

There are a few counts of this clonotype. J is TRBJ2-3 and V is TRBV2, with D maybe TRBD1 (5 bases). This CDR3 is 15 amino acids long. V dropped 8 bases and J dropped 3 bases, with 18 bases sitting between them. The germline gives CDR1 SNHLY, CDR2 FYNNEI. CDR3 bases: TGTGCCAGCGCGCCCCCTCTGCAGGGAACAGATACGCAGTATTTT. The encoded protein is CASAPPLQGTDTQYF. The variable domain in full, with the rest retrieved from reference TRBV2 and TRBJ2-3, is EPEVTQTPSHQVTQMGQEVILRCVPISNHLYFYWYRQILGQKVEFLVSFYNNEISEKSEIFDDQFSVERPDGSNFTLKIRSTKLEDSAMYFCASAPPLQGTDTQYFGPGTRLTVL.

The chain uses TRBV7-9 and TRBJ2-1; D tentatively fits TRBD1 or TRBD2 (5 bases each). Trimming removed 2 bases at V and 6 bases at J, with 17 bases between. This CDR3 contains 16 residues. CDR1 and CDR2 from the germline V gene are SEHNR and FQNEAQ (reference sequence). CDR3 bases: TGTGCCAGCAGCTTACGGGACGGGGTTAACCCCAATGAGCAGTTCTTC. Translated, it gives CASSLRDGVNPNEQFF.

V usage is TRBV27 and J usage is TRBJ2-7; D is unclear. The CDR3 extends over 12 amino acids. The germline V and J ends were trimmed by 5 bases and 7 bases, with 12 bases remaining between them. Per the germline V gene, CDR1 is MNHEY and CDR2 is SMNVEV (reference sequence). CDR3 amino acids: CASSQTLVEQYF. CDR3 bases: TGTGCCAGCAGTCAGACGCTAGTAGAGCAGTACTTC.

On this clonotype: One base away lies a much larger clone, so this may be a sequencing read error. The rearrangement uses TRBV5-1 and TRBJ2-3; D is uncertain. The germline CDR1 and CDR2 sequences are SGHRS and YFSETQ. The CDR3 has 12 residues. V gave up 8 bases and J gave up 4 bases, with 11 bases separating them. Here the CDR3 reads CASTKNADTQYF. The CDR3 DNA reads TGCGCCAGTACCAAGAACGCAGATACGCAGTATTTT.